Listed below are T cell receptor beta chains from one sample, sequenced in a study of blood T cell repertoires in COVID-19. Clones were sequenced by immunoSEQ multiplex PCR, and TCRdb holds only the in-frame ones, with some missing. Of 240,000 or so clones in the sample, around nine tenths were seen once. Specimen: peripheral blood. The receptor source for this set is a woman aged 65 to 85 with active or convalescent COVID-19. CDR3s include the opening cysteine and the closing phenylalanine or tryptophan. The order of the fields is D gene, J gene, V gene, clone size, CDR3 DNA, CDR3 protein. D genes are given only for firm matches. A clone size is listed for some rows: how often the clone was seen (once, few, many), or a class if it is expanded.

d_call: -
j_call: TRBJ1-1
v_call: TRBV29-1
clone_size: -
cdr3_nt: TGCAGCACGAGGAACACTGAAGCTTTCTTT
cdr3_aa: CSTRNTEAFF

d_call: -
j_call: TRBJ1-6
v_call: TRBV19
clone_size: -
cdr3_nt: TGTGCCAGTAGTCCTATCCTGGGGGGACGGAATTCACCCCTCCACTTT
cdr3_aa: CASSPILGGRNSPLHF

d_call: -
j_call: TRBJ2-7
v_call: TRBV7-2
clone_size: -
cdr3_nt: TGTGCCAGCAGCTTAGCAGGGGGGGAAGGCTACGAGCAGTACTTC
cdr3_aa: CASSLAGGEGYEQYF

d_call: -
j_call: TRBJ2-3
v_call: TRBV18
clone_size: -
cdr3_nt: TGTGCCAGCTCACCAATGAGACAGGTTGGTGGGGATACGCAGTATTTT
cdr3_aa: CASSPMRQVGGDTQYF

d_call: TRBD1
j_call: TRBJ1-6
v_call: TRBV5-1
clone_size: -
cdr3_nt: TGCGCCAGCAGCGGGGGGACAGGGAAGAGATCACCCCTCCACTTT
cdr3_aa: CASSGGTGKRSPLHF

d_call: -
j_call: TRBJ2-5
v_call: TRBV6-5
clone_size: -
cdr3_nt: TGTGCCAGCTGGGACATATTAGAGACCCAGTACTTC
cdr3_aa: CASWDILETQYF

d_call: -
j_call: TRBJ1-2
v_call: TRBV6-5
clone_size: -
cdr3_nt: TGTGCCAGCAACGGAGGCACGCTCGCTGGCTACACCTTC
cdr3_aa: CASNGGTLAGYTF

d_call: -
j_call: TRBJ1-1
v_call: TRBV7-8
clone_size: -
cdr3_nt: TGTGCCAGCAGCCCAGACAGAACGAACACTGAAGCTTTCTTT
cdr3_aa: CASSPDRTNTEAFF

d_call: TRBD1
j_call: TRBJ1-2
v_call: TRBV9
clone_size: -
cdr3_nt: TGTGCCAGCAGCGTACTTCCGGGACAGGGTGCCTATGGCTACACCTTC
cdr3_aa: CASSVLPGQGAYGYTF

d_call: TRBD1
j_call: TRBJ1-1
v_call: TRBV4-3
clone_size: -
cdr3_nt: TGCGCCAGCAGCCAAGACTACAGGGGTGGATGGGACACTGAAGCTTTCTTT
cdr3_aa: CASSQDYRGGWDTEAFF

d_call: TRBD1
j_call: TRBJ2-5
v_call: TRBV18
clone_size: -
cdr3_nt: TGTGCCAGCTCATCGGGACAGGCACTGACCGGGGCCCAGTACTTC
cdr3_aa: CASSSGQALTGAQYF

d_call: -
j_call: TRBJ2-5
v_call: TRBV7-2
clone_size: -
cdr3_nt: TGTGCCAGCAGGGGGGGGGCAGGGACGATCCAAGAGACCCAGTACTTC
cdr3_aa: CASRGGAGTIQETQYF

d_call: -
j_call: TRBJ1-1
v_call: TRBV7-2
clone_size: -
cdr3_nt: TGTGCCAGCAGCTTAGTGGGGCAGGTGAACACTGAAGCTTTCTTT
cdr3_aa: CASSLVGQVNTEAFF

d_call: -
j_call: TRBJ1-5
v_call: TRBV6-6
clone_size: -
cdr3_nt: TGTGCCAGCTTCGAGGGGCCCCTGGGGGGTCAGCCCCAGCATTTT
cdr3_aa: CASFEGPLGGQPQHF

d_call: -
j_call: TRBJ2-3
v_call: TRBV25-1
clone_size: -
cdr3_nt: TGTGCCAGCAGTGAAAGTGACAGGTCAGATACGCAGTATTTT
cdr3_aa: CASSESDRSDTQYF

d_call: TRBD1
j_call: TRBJ1-6
v_call: TRBV11-2
clone_size: -
cdr3_nt: TGTGCCAGCAGGTCAGGGGGCCATAATTCACCCCTCCACTTT
cdr3_aa: CASRSGGHNSPLHF

d_call: -
j_call: TRBJ2-7
v_call: TRBV7-8
clone_size: -
cdr3_nt: TGTGCCAGCAGCTTAGGATTCGCGGACTCCTACGAGCAGTACTTC
cdr3_aa: CASSLGFADSYEQYF

d_call: -
j_call: TRBJ2-2
v_call: TRBV18
clone_size: -
cdr3_nt: TGTGCCAGCTCACCAGACAGGAACACCGGGGAGCTGTTTTTT
cdr3_aa: CASSPDRNTGELFF

d_call: TRBD2
j_call: TRBJ2-5
v_call: TRBV5-1
clone_size: -
cdr3_nt: TGCGCCAGCAGCTTCGGTCGTAGCGGGGGGGCGGAGACCCAGTACTTC
cdr3_aa: CASSFGRSGGAETQYF

d_call: TRBD1
j_call: TRBJ1-4
v_call: TRBV7-8
clone_size: few
cdr3_nt: TGTGCCAGCAGCCGAAGCCGGACAGGGCAACGGGAAAAACTGTTTTTT
cdr3_aa: CASSRSRTGQREKLFF

d_call: TRBD1
j_call: TRBJ1-2
v_call: TRBV6-5
clone_size: -
cdr3_nt: TGTGCCAGCAGTTACTCCTCCAGGACAGGGTTCGGAGGCTACACCTTC
cdr3_aa: CASSYSSRTGFGGYTF

d_call: TRBD1
j_call: TRBJ2-5
v_call: TRBV5-1
clone_size: -
cdr3_nt: TGCGCCAGCAGCTTACCGACCCTACAGGACAGGGGAGATATTGAGACCCAGTACTTC
cdr3_aa: CASSLPTLQDRGDIETQYF

d_call: -
j_call: TRBJ2-6
v_call: TRBV27
clone_size: -
cdr3_nt: TGTGCCAGCAGTTTTGCTGGCCTTGGGGCCAACGTCCTGACTTTC
cdr3_aa: CASSFAGLGANVLTF

d_call: -
j_call: TRBJ2-3
v_call: TRBV4-1
clone_size: -
cdr3_nt: TGCGCCAGCAGCCAACTAGGAGCCCCCACAGATACGCAGTATTTT
cdr3_aa: CASSQLGAPTDTQYF

d_call: -
j_call: TRBJ1-1
v_call: TRBV6-5
clone_size: -
cdr3_nt: TGTGCCGCCCGACGGGGGGCCACTGAAGCTTTCTTT
cdr3_aa: CAARRGATEAFF

d_call: TRBD1
j_call: TRBJ1-6
v_call: TRBV7-2
clone_size: -
cdr3_nt: TGTGCCAGCAGCTCCGATCCGGGACAGGGTTTTAATTCACCCCTCCACTTT
cdr3_aa: CASSSDPGQGFNSPLHF

d_call: -
j_call: TRBJ2-3
v_call: TRBV5-1
clone_size: -
cdr3_nt: TGCGCCAGCAGCTTGAGGCGGGGCCTTGGCACAGATACGCAGTATTTT
cdr3_aa: CASSLRRGLGTDTQYF

d_call: -
j_call: TRBJ2-1
v_call: TRBV6-5
clone_size: -
cdr3_nt: TGTGCCAGCAGTTACGAGGATGAGCAGTTCTTC
cdr3_aa: CASSYEDEQFF

d_call: -
j_call: TRBJ1-5
v_call: TRBV6-6
clone_size: -
cdr3_nt: TGTGCCAGCAGTCCCGCGGCGGGCAATCAGCCCCAGCATTTT
cdr3_aa: CASSPAAGNQPQHF

d_call: TRBD1
j_call: TRBJ1-5
v_call: TRBV19
clone_size: once
cdr3_nt: TGTGCCAGTAGTGCCCCAGGGGGGCGCCAGCCCCAGCATTTT
cdr3_aa: CASSAPGGRQPQHF

d_call: -
j_call: TRBJ1-1
v_call: TRBV6-2/TRBV6-3
clone_size: -
cdr3_nt: TGTGCCAGCAGTTACCCATGGGGAGTGAACACTGAAGCTTTCTTT
cdr3_aa: CASSYPWGVNTEAFF

d_call: -
j_call: TRBJ1-1
v_call: TRBV6-1
clone_size: -
cdr3_nt: TGTGCCAGCAGTGAAACGCAGGGTAAAGCTTTCTTT
cdr3_aa: CASSETQGKAFF

d_call: -
j_call: TRBJ1-2
v_call: TRBV9
clone_size: few
cdr3_nt: TGTGCCAGCAGCGTAGAGGGGTCCAGACGAGTGGATGGCTACACCTTC
cdr3_aa: CASSVEGSRRVDGYTF

d_call: -
j_call: TRBJ1-6
v_call: TRBV25-1
clone_size: -
cdr3_nt: TGTGCCAGCAGTGCCATAGGTAATGGAGCCTATAATTCACCCCTCCACTTT
cdr3_aa: CASSAIGNGAYNSPLHF

d_call: -
j_call: TRBJ1-2
v_call: TRBV4-1
clone_size: -
cdr3_nt: TGCGCCAGCAGCCAAGGGGTTTCGGGAGGCTACACCTTC
cdr3_aa: CASSQGVSGGYTF

d_call: -
j_call: TRBJ1-1
v_call: TRBV9
clone_size: -
cdr3_nt: TGTGCCAGCAGCTTTCAGGGAACTGGGACTGAAGCTTTCTTT
cdr3_aa: CASSFQGTGTEAFF

d_call: -
j_call: TRBJ2-2
v_call: TRBV18
clone_size: -
cdr3_nt: TGTGCCAGCTCACCCCAGAACACCGGGGAGCTGTTTTTT
cdr3_aa: CASSPQNTGELFF

d_call: -
j_call: TRBJ1-1
v_call: TRBV19
clone_size: -
cdr3_nt: TGTGCCAGTGTGTCAGGGTATGGCACTGAAGCTTTCTTT
cdr3_aa: CASVSGYGTEAFF

d_call: -
j_call: TRBJ1-2
v_call: TRBV2
clone_size: -
cdr3_nt: TGTGCCAGCGGGGGGGGAGACGGAGGCTACACCTTC
cdr3_aa: CASGGGDGGYTF

d_call: -
j_call: TRBJ1-5
v_call: TRBV7-9
clone_size: -
cdr3_nt: TGTGCCAGCAGCCCAGGCCCCTTTAGTGTACAGCCCCAGCATTTT
cdr3_aa: CASSPGPFSVQPQHF

d_call: -
j_call: TRBJ1-5
v_call: TRBV19
clone_size: -
cdr3_nt: TGTGCCAGCCGAGTCTTATCAGGGGTGCAGCCCCAGCATTTT
cdr3_aa: CASRVLSGVQPQHF

d_call: TRBD2
j_call: TRBJ2-3
v_call: TRBV9
clone_size: -
cdr3_nt: TGTGCCAGCAGCGTAGGTCCTAGCGGGGACACAGATACGCAGTATTTT
cdr3_aa: CASSVGPSGDTDTQYF

d_call: -
j_call: TRBJ1-6
v_call: TRBV5-1
clone_size: -
cdr3_nt: TGCGCCAGCAGCTTGGACCCCCGGGGTTCACCCCTCCACTTT
cdr3_aa: CASSLDPRGSPLHF

d_call: -
j_call: TRBJ1-4
v_call: TRBV9
clone_size: -
cdr3_nt: TGTGCCAGCAGCGTAGGGGGAGGTGGTAATGAAAAACTGTTTTTT
cdr3_aa: CASSVGGGGNEKLFF

d_call: -
j_call: TRBJ1-2
v_call: TRBV11-2
clone_size: -
cdr3_nt: TGTGCCAGCAGCCCCGGGACAACACCTAACTATGGCTACACCTTC
cdr3_aa: CASSPGTTPNYGYTF

d_call: -
j_call: TRBJ1-1
v_call: TRBV4-3
clone_size: many
cdr3_nt: TGCGCCAGCAGCCACCAACAGGGAGATAACACTGAAGCTTTCTTT
cdr3_aa: CASSHQQGDNTEAFF

d_call: -
j_call: TRBJ1-6
v_call: TRBV11-2
clone_size: -
cdr3_nt: TGTGCCAGCAGCCCATCTACAGGGCATAATTCACCCCTCCACTTT
cdr3_aa: CASSPSTGHNSPLHF

d_call: TRBD1
j_call: TRBJ1-2
v_call: TRBV7-3
clone_size: once
cdr3_nt: TGTGCCAGCAGCTTAGTCAGACAGGGCAACTATGGCTACACCTTC
cdr3_aa: CASSLVRQGNYGYTF

d_call: -
j_call: TRBJ1-4
v_call: TRBV5-5
clone_size: once
cdr3_nt: TGTGCCAGCTGGTGGTCCGGGGGAGGTGAAAAACTGTTTTTT
cdr3_aa: CASWWSGGGEKLFF

d_call: -
j_call: TRBJ1-2
v_call: TRBV18
clone_size: -
cdr3_nt: TGTGCCAGCTCACCGAGATACCGGGACACCTATGGCTACACCTTC
cdr3_aa: CASSPRYRDTYGYTF

d_call: -
j_call: TRBJ1-3
v_call: TRBV6-1
clone_size: -
cdr3_nt: TGTGCCAGCAGTGACCCGGGGACAAGTAAAAGGAACACCATATATTTT
cdr3_aa: CASSDPGTSKRNTIYF

d_call: TRBD1
j_call: TRBJ2-2
v_call: TRBV5-1
clone_size: -
cdr3_nt: TGCGCCAGCAGGCATGGACAGGGATCGAACACCGGGGAGCTGTTTTTT
cdr3_aa: CASRHGQGSNTGELFF

d_call: -
j_call: TRBJ1-3
v_call: TRBV24-1
clone_size: once
cdr3_nt: TGTGCCACCAGTGATTTTAGCTCGGCTGGAAACACCATATATTTT
cdr3_aa: CATSDFSSAGNTIYF

d_call: -
j_call: TRBJ2-2
v_call: TRBV6-2/TRBV6-3
clone_size: once
cdr3_nt: TGTGCCAGCAGTTACCAAGGGGTTACCGGGGAGCTGTTTTTT
cdr3_aa: CASSYQGVTGELFF

d_call: -
j_call: TRBJ2-2
v_call: TRBV5-8
clone_size: -
cdr3_nt: TGTGCCAGCTGCAAACAGGGAAATACCGGGGAGCTGTTTTTT
cdr3_aa: CASCKQGNTGELFF

d_call: -
j_call: TRBJ2-2
v_call: TRBV29-1
clone_size: -
cdr3_nt: TGCAGCGCCTCGCAAGGGGCGCGAAACACCGGGGAGCTGTTTTTT
cdr3_aa: CSASQGARNTGELFF

d_call: -
j_call: TRBJ1-3
v_call: TRBV7-2
clone_size: once
cdr3_nt: TGTGCCAGCAGCCCAGACAGAGCCGGAAACACCATATATTTT
cdr3_aa: CASSPDRAGNTIYF

d_call: -
j_call: TRBJ1-1
v_call: TRBV20-1
clone_size: -
cdr3_nt: TGCAGTGCCCGGTGGACTGAAGCTTTCTTT
cdr3_aa: CSARWTEAFF